This T cell receptor beta chain appears in the sequencing data of a study of T cells in Graves' hyperthyroidism and ophthalmopathy. Regarding the study as a whole: Ophthalmopathy was distinguished from stable hyperthyroidism by 13 V-J signatures.

This clonotype was seen a handful of times. The antigen remains undetermined. Authors of the study amplified TCR beta CDR3 regions from RNA transcripts. First-round RT-PCR of the TCR CDR3 relied on the HTBI primer set. TCRdb reprocessed the multiplex PCR reads via MiXCR and lists one record per CDR3 protein. The sample carries about 360,000 distinct CDR3 sequences, around 16% recorded once. Germline CDR1 is MGHRA and CDR2 is YSYEKL. V gave up 1 base and J gave up 2 bases; unmatched junction bases: 6. This CDR3 contains 16 residues. The origin of this receptor is a woman under 30 with Graves' hyperthyroidism that later progressed to Graves' ophthalmopathy. Sequenced sample: blood. The chain has TRBV4-1 and TRBJ2-5, with TRBD1 identical over 8 bases. In DNA form, the CDR3 reads TGCGCCAGCAGCCAAGGTGGACAGGGTGGGCAAGAGACCCAGTACTTC. Protein: CASSQGGQGGQETQYF.